The 29 T cell receptor beta chains listed next were all sequenced from one sample in a study of cytomegalovirus exposure and HLA in healthy donors. It was with 60 Vbeta and 13 Jbeta primers that the PCR ran. Produced via immunoSEQ multiplex PCR; TCRdb's table is partial and in-frame only. The sample consists of 100,000 to 150,000 clones, about 68% of them appearing once. Material: PBMCs. These receptors came from a man aged 40-55 years in good health and CMV-seropositive.

The rearrangement uses TRBV7-3 and TRBJ2-5; TRBD1 matches 7 bases. Germline loops: CDR1 SGHTA, CDR2 FQGTGA. The CDR3 runs 15 residues. V lost 5 bases and J lost 1; bases outside the gene matches: 7. CDR3 nucleotides: TGTGCCAGCAGCGAATGGGGACAGCCCCAAGAGACCCAGTACTTC. It encodes CASSEWGQPQETQYF.

This rearrangement joins TRBV30 to TRBJ1-6; 9 bases map to TRBD1. V was clipped by 1 base and J by 3 bases; unmatched bases: 4. There are 16 residues in the CDR3. Germline V lookup: CDR1 GTSNPN, CDR2 SVGIG (reference sequence). CDR3 bases: TGTGCCTGGAGTGCGGGACAGGGAAACTATAATTCACCCCTCCACTTT. Protein product: CAWSAGQGNYNSPLHF.

On this clone itself: Other DNA variants within this sample encode the same CDR3. The chain joins TRBV14 to TRBJ2-1, with D perhaps matching TRBD2 (7 bases). The CDR3 extends over 15 amino acids. Trimming removed 3 bases from V and 10 bases from J, with 19 bases in between. Per the germline V gene, CDR1 is SGHDN and CDR2 is FVKESK. The CDR3 DNA follows: TGTGCCAGCAGCCATTGGACTAGTGGGAGGGGGGAGCAGTTCTTC. Protein product: CASSHWTSGRGEQFF.

The chain recombines TRBV27 with TRBJ1-1; 9 bases fit TRBD1. The CDR3 loop spans 14 amino acids. Germline CDR1 and CDR2: MNHEY and SMNVEV (reference sequence). V lost 6 bases and J lost 1; bases outside the gene matches: 3. The CDR3 DNA reads as TGTGCCAGCAGGACACAGGGGGCGAACACTGAAGCTTTCTTT. Its translation is CASRTQGANTEAFF.

V gene TRBV19 combines with J gene TRBJ1-5, with TRBD1 identical over 9 bases. The CDR3 is 15 residues long. Germline V lookup: CDR1 LNHDA, CDR2 SQIVND (reference sequence). V lost 6 bases and J lost 2; bases outside the gene matches: 5. CDR3 residues: CASRRTGVGNQPQHF. The CDR3 DNA is TGTGCCAGTAGGCGGACAGGGGTGGGCAATCAGCCCCAGCATTTT.

About this clone: Within the sample, other DNA sequences also encode this same CDR3. This rearrangement joins TRBV6-1 to TRBJ1-5, with D perhaps matching TRBD1 (6 bases). CDR1 is MNHNS and CDR2 is SASEGT in the germline V gene. This CDR3 is built from 14 residues. V lost 2 bases and J lost 1, with 6 bases in between. DNA for the CDR3: TGTGCCAGCAGTGAACAGGGGAGCAATCAGCCCCAGCATTTT. The encoded protein is CASSEQGSNQPQHF.

The V call is TRBV9, the J call TRBJ1-6; TRBD1 agrees at 7 bases. Germline values: CDR1 SGDLS, CDR2 YYNGEE. This CDR3 spans 15 amino acids. V lost 3 bases, J lost 8 bases, and 8 bases stayed unmatched. The CDR3 DNA follows: TGTGCCAGCAGCGGAGGAGAGACAGGGTATTCACCCCTCCACTTT. This gives the protein CASSGGETGYSPLHF.

This chain links TRBV7-6 with TRBJ1-2; D is perhaps TRBD1 (6 bases). The germline V gene has CDR1 SGHVS and CDR2 FNYEAQ. Trimming shortened V by 5 bases and J by 0 bases, and 13 bases separated the two germline ends. The CDR3 covers 15 residues. CDR3 residues: CASSNLQGPNYGYTF. In DNA form, the CDR3 reads TGTGCCAGCAGCAATCTCCAGGGGCCTAACTATGGCTACACCTTC.

The rearrangement joins TRBV6-5 to TRBJ1-4; D not certain. The CDR3 sequence is 14 residues long. Germline lookup yields CDR1 MNHEY and CDR2 SVGAGI. V was shortened by 7 bases and J by 5 bases, with 14 bases between the two germline ends. The CDR3 spells CASKPGGPNEKLFF. CDR3 DNA: TGTGCCAGCAAGCCGGGAGGCCCCAATGAAAAACTGTTTTTT.

The gene calls are TRBV5-4 and TRBJ2-5, with 11 bases fitting TRBD1. The better agreement between TRBJ2-7 and the DNA end casts doubt on the J call. Germline-derived CDR1 and CDR2 are SGHNT and YYREEE (reference sequence). The CDR3 length is 15 residues. For the CDR3, the DNA is TGTGCCAGCAGCCCTGGGACAGGGGGTGGGTACGAGCAGTACTTC. As protein: CASSPGTGGGYEQYF.

This chain connects TRBV6-1 to TRBJ1-2, with D hard to call. Per germline, CDR1 MNHNS and CDR2 SASEGT. This CDR3 region has 15 residues. V shed 3 bases and J shed 0 bases, with 11 bases lying between them. The CDR3 nucleotides read TGTGCCAGCAGTGAGTTGGTTTCAGCTAACTATGGCTACACCTTC. It encodes CASSELVSANYGYTF.

The V and J genes are TRBV5-1 and TRBJ1-3; D gene ambiguous. V was clipped by 5 bases and J by 0 bases, with 12 bases between them. The CDR3 consists of 15 residues. The germline V gene has CDR1 SGHRS and CDR2 YFSETQ. CDR3 DNA: TGCGCCAGCAGTCCCGGCAGGCCCTCTGGAAACACCATATATTTT. Translation gives CASSPGRPSGNTIYF.

V and J are TRBV6-1 and TRBJ2-7; D perhaps matches TRBD2 (5 bases). V shed 10 bases and J shed 4 bases, with 8 bases lying between them. The CDR3 totals 10 residues. CDR1 MNHNS and CDR2 SASEGT come from the germline V gene. This chain's CDR3 is CATGDYEQYF. CDR3 bases: TGTGCCACCGGGGATTACGAGCAGTACTTC.

The gene calls are TRBV7-7 and TRBJ1-5; D is undetermined. CDR1 SSHAT and CDR2 FNYEAQ come from the germline V gene (reference sequence). This CDR3 region has 13 residues. The ends were cut back, 7 bases at V and 5 bases at J, with 12 bases in the middle. In nucleotides, the CDR3 is TGTGCCAGCATGGTACAGACCTATCAGCCCCAGCATTTT. It codes for CASMVQTYQPQHF.

V is TRBV19 and J is TRBJ1-1, with unresolved D. CDR3 length equals 14 residues. The V and J ends lost 0 bases and 1 base respectively, with 6 bases between them. Per the germline V gene, CDR1 is LNHDA and CDR2 is SQIVND (reference sequence). The CDR3 coding sequence is TGTGCCAGTAGTATAGATCTCTCGAACACTGAAGCTTTCTTT. Protein: CASSIDLSNTEAFF.

CDR3 residues: CASSLQVSYNEQFF. Here the CDR3 DNA reads TGCGCCAGCAGTCTACAGGTCTCCTACAATGAGCAGTTCTTC. This chain links TRBV5-1 with TRBJ2-1, with a tentative D call TRBD1 (5 bases). This CDR3 is built from 14 residues. Germline V lookup: CDR1 SGHRS, CDR2 YFSETQ. Trimming stripped 5 bases from V and 0 bases from J, with 9 bases between.

The chain recombines TRBV9 with TRBJ2-2; 10 bases agree with TRBD2. The CDR3 loop spans 18 amino acids. Germline V gene lookup returns CDR1 SGDLS and CDR2 YYNGEE. The J segment lost 0 bases and the V segment lost 0 bases, leaving 5 bases of the junction unmatched. The CDR3 DNA reads as TGTGCCAGCAGCGTAGTATCGACTAGCGGGCCGAACACCGGGGAGCTGTTTTTT. Its protein is CASSVVSTSGPNTGELFF.

The rearrangement uses TRBV4-2 and TRBJ2-2; D unclear. CDR1 is LGHNA, CDR2 YNFKEQ, per germline. The CDR3 is 15 residues long. Trimming shortened V by 1 base and J by 2 bases, and 8 bases separated the two germline ends. This CDR3 reads CASSQVTSNTGELFF. DNA of the CDR3: TGTGCCAGCAGCCAAGTGACTTCCAACACCGGGGAGCTGTTTTTT.

The gene calls are TRBV27 and TRBJ2-1; TRBD2 matches at 10 bases. The CDR3 length is 15 residues. V lost 6 bases and J lost 5; bases outside the gene matches: 7. The germline V gene has CDR1 MNHEY and CDR2 SMNVEV (reference sequence). The DNA of the CDR3 is TGTGCCAGCAGGGACAGCGGGGGGGCCCACAATGAGCAGTTCTTC. Amino acid sequence: CASRDSGGAHNEQFF.

V usage is TRBV9 and J usage is TRBJ1-1; no firm D call. This CDR3 contains 13 residues. From germline, CDR1 is SGDLS and CDR2 YYNGEE. Trimming stripped 7 bases from V and 2 bases from J, with 12 bases between. In nucleotides, the CDR3 is TGTGCCAGCGGGAGGGCAGCAAACACTGAAGCTTTCTTT. It encodes CASGRAANTEAFF.

The chain employs TRBV6-4 and TRBJ1-6; TRBD1 aligns across 9 bases. Trimming removed 6 bases from V and 3 bases from J; junction bases left unmatched: 12. This CDR3 comprises 18 residues. Per the germline V gene, CDR1 is MRHNA and CDR2 is SNTAGT. The CDR3, as DNA: TGTGCCAGCAGAGTACCCGAAGCGGACAGGGGCTATAATTCACCCCTCCACTTT. The encoded protein is CASRVPEADRGYNSPLHF.

The chain links TRBV5-6 to TRBJ2-5; 9 bases fit TRBD1. Germline loops: CDR1 SGHDT, CDR2 YYEEEE. The CDR3 has 15 residues. V dropped 3 bases and J dropped 0; count of bases not matched to a gene: 3. The CDR3 loop is CASSSGTGNQETQYF. Written as DNA, the CDR3 is TGTGCCAGCAGCTCCGGGACAGGGAACCAAGAGACCCAGTACTTC.

V usage is TRBV11-2 and J usage is TRBJ2-2, with no clear D. V was trimmed by 2 bases and J by 0 bases, leaving 4 bases between them. This CDR3 contains 14 residues. Looked up from germline, CDR1 is SGHAT and CDR2 is FQNNGV. CDR3 DNA: TGTGCCAGCAGCTTACGGGCGAACACCGGGGAGCTGTTTTTT. It encodes CASSLRANTGELFF.

This clone has only a few counts. V is TRBV6-1 and J is TRBJ2-1; a weak D match, TRBD2 (5 bases). The V gene's germline CDR1 is MNHNS and CDR2 SASEGT. Between the trimmed V and J ends, which lost 6 bases and 12 bases, there was a span of 18 bases. CDR3 length: 13 amino acids. Here the CDR3 reads CASSRPEGSRQFF. CDR3 nucleotide sequence: TGTGCCAGCAGCCGCCCCGAGGGAAGTCGGCAGTTCTTC.

This chain links TRBV27 with TRBJ2-3, with a tentative D call TRBD1 (5 bases). The germline CDR1 and CDR2 sequences are MNHEY and SMNVEV (reference sequence). Trimming took off 3 bases at V and 2 bases at J, with 15 bases between the two ends. The CDR3 has 16 amino acids. CDR3: CASSFSVTENTDTQYF. The CDR3 region has the DNA TGTGCCAGCAGTTTTTCGGTGACAGAAAACACAGATACGCAGTATTTT.

The V call is TRBV14, the J call TRBJ2-3; no definite D call. The CDR3 extends over 13 amino acids. The ends were cut back, 3 bases at V and 5 bases at J, with 9 bases in the middle. Germline lookup yields CDR1 SGHDN and CDR2 FVKESK. The CDR3 protein is CASSQARIDTQYF. CDR3 in DNA: TGTGCCAGCAGCCAGGCCCGTATAGATACGCAGTATTTT. Together with reference TRBV14 and TRBJ2-3, the CDR3 gives the full variable domain: EAGVTQFPSHSVIEKGQTVTLRCDPISGHDNLYWYRRVMGKEIKFLLHFVKESKQDESGMPNNRFLAERTGGTYSTLKVQPAELEDSGVYFCASSQARIDTQYFGPGTRLTVL.

The J gene is TRBJ2-3, the V gene TRBV9; D might be TRBD2 (6 bases). Looked up from germline, CDR1 is SGDLS and CDR2 is YYNGEE. V was shortened by 4 bases and J by 4 bases, with 13 bases between the two germline ends. CDR3 length: 14 residues. DNA of the CDR3: TGTGCCAGCAGCTTCCGGGACTCCTCAGATACGCAGTATTTT. This codes for CASSFRDSSDTQYF.

This clone occurred a few times. This chain's CDR3 is CASSQDRDRAQSGNTIYF. CDR3 in DNA: TGCGCCAGCAGCCAAGATCGCGACAGGGCTCAGTCTGGAAACACCATATATTTT. This chain connects TRBV4-1 to TRBJ1-3, with 7 bases that match TRBD1. Per the germline V gene, CDR1 is MGHRA and CDR2 is YSYEKL. The length of the CDR3 is 18 residues. After removal of 0 bases from V and 1 base from J, the junction contained 9 bases not matched to a gene.

The genes are TRBV6-5 and TRBJ1-5; D uncertain. V lost 2 bases, J lost 6 bases, and 8 bases lay in between. Germline V gives CDR1 MNHEY, CDR2 SVGAGI. The CDR3 length is 13 residues. CDR3 loop: CASSYMGTQPQHF. In DNA, the CDR3 is TGTGCCAGCAGTTACATGGGCACTCAGCCCCAGCATTTT.